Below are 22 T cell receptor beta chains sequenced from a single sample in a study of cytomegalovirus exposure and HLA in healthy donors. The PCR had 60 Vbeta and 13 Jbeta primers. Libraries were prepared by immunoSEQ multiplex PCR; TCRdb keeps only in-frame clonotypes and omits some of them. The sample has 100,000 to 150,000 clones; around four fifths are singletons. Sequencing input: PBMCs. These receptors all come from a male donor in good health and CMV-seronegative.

For the CDR3, the DNA is TGTGCCAGCAGTTTGGGAGTCAATTCCTTAAGCTCCTACAATGAGCAGTTCTTC. The encoded protein is CASSLGVNSLSSYNEQFF. This rearrangement joins TRBV28 to TRBJ2-1, with D perhaps TRBD2 (5 bases). Germline loops: CDR1 MDHEN, CDR2 SYDVKM. This CDR3 is built from 18 residues. The V end lost 3 bases, the J end lost 0 bases, and 18 bases lay between the germline ends.

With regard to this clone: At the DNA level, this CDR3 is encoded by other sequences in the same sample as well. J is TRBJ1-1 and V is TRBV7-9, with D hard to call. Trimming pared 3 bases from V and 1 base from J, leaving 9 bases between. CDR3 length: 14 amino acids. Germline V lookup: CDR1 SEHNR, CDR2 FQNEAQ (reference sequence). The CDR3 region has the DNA TGTGCCAGCAGCTTGGTTGCGGGGAACACTGAAGCTTTCTTT. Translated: CASSLVAGNTEAFF.

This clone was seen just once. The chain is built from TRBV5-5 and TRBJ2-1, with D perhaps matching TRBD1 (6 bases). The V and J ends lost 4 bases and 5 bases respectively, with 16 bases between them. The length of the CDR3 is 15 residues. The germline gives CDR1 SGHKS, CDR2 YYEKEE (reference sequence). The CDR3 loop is CASSVRNPGDNEQFF. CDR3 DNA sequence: TGTGCCAGCAGCGTCAGGAATCCAGGGGACAATGAGCAGTTCTTC.

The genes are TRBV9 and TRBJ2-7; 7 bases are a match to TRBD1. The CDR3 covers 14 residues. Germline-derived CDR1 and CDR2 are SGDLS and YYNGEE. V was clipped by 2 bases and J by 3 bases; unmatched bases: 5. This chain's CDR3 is CASSVGTAIYEQYF. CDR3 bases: TGTGCCAGCAGCGTCGGGACAGCAATCTACGAGCAGTACTTC.

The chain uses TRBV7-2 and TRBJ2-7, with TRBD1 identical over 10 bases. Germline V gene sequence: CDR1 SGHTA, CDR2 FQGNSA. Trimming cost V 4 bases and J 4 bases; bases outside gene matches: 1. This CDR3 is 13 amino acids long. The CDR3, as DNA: TGTGCCAGCAGCTGGGACAGGGGTTACGAGCAGTACTTC. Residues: CASSWDRGYEQYF.

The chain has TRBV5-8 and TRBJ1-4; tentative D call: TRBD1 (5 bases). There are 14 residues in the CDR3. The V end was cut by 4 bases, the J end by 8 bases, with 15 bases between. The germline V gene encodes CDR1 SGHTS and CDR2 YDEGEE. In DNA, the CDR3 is TGTGCCAGCAGCAGGGGCCCGATCCGGGAAAAACTGTTTTTT. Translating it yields CASSRGPIREKLFF.

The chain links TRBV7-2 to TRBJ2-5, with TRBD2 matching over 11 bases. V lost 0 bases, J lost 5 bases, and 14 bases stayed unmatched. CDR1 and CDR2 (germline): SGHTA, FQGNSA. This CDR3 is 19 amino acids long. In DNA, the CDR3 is TGTGCCAGCAGCTTAGCGCGACGGCTAGCGGGGGGAACGGAGGAGACCCAGTACTTC. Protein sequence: CASSLARRLAGGTEETQYF.

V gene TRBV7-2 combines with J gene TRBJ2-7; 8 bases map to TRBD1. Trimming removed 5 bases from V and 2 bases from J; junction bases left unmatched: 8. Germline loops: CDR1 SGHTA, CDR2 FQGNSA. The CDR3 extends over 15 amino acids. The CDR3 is CASSPSGQATYEQYF. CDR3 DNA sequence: TGTGCCAGCAGCCCCTCGGGACAGGCTACCTACGAGCAGTACTTC.

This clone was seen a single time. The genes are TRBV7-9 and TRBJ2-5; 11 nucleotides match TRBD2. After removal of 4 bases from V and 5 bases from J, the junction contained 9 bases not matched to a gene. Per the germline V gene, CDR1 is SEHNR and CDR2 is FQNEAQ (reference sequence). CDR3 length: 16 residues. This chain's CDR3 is CASSSGTSGGDETQYF. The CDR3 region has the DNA TGTGCCAGCAGCTCCGGGACTAGCGGAGGGGACGAGACCCAGTACTTC.

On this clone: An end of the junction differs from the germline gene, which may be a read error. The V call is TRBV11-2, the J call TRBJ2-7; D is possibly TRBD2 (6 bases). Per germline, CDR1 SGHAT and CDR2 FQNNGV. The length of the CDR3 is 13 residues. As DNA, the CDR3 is TGTGCCGGCAGCTTAGCGGTTCCCTACGAGCAGTACTTC. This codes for CAGSLAVPYEQYF.

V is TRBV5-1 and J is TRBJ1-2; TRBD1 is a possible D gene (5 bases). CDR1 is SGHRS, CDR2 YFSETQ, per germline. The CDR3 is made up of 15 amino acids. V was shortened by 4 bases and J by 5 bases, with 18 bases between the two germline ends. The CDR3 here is CASSPDGHGMYGYTF. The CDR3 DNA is TGCGCCAGCAGCCCGGACGGACACGGAATGTATGGCTACACCTTC. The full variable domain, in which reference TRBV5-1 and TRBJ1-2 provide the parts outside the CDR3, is KAGVTQTPRYLIKTRGQQVTLSCSPISGHRSVSWYQQTPGQGLQFLFEYFSETQRNKGNFPGRFSGRQFSNSRSEMNVSTLELGDSALYLCASSPDGHGMYGYTFGSGTRLTVV.

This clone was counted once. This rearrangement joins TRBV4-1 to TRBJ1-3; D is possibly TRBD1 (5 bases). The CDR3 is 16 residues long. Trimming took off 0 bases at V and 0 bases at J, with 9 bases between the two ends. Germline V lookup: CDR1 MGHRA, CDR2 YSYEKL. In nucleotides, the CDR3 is TGCGCCAGCAGCCAAGATTGGACATACTCTGGAAACACCATATATTTT. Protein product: CASSQDWTYSGNTIYF.

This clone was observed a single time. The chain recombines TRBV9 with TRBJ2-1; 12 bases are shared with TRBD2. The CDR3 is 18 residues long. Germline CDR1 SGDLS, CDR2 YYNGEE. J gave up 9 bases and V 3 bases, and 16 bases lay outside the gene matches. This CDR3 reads CASSAHALILAGGGEQFF. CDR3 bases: TGTGCCAGCAGCGCGCACGCCCTCATACTAGCGGGGGGAGGTGAGCAGTTCTTC.

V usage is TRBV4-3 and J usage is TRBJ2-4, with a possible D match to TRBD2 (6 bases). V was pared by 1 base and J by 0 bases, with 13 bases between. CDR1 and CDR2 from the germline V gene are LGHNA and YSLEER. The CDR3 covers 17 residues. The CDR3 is CASSQGLEGLAKNIQYF. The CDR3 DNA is TGCGCCAGCAGCCAAGGTTTGGAGGGTCTAGCCAAAAACATTCAGTACTTC.

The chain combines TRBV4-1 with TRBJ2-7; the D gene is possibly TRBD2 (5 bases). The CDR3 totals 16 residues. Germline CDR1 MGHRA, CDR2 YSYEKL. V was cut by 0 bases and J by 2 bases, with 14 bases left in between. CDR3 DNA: TGCGCCAGCAGCCAAGATCGGGCGGGTTCTACCTACGAGCAGTACTTC. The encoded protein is CASSQDRAGSTYEQYF.

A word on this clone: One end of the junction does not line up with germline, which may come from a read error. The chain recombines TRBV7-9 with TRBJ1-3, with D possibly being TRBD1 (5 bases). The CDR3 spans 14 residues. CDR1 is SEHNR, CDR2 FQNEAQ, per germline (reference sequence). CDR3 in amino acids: CSSSIQGAGNTIYF. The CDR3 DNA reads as TGTTCCAGCAGCATCCAGGGTGCTGGAAACACCATATATTTT.

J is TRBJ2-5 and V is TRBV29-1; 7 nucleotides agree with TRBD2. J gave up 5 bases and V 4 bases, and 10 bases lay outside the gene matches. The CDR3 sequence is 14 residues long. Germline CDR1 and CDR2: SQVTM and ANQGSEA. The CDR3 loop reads CSVVGREMGETQYF. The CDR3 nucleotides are TGCAGCGTTGTGGGGCGGGAGATGGGGGAGACCCAGTACTTC.

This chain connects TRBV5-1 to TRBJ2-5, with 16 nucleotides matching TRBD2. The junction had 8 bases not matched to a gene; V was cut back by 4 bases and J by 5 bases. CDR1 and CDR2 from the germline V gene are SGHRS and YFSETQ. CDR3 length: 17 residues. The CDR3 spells CASSRGLAGGPQETQYF. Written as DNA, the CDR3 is TGCGCCAGCAGCAGGGGACTAGCGGGAGGGCCGCAGGAGACCCAGTACTTC.

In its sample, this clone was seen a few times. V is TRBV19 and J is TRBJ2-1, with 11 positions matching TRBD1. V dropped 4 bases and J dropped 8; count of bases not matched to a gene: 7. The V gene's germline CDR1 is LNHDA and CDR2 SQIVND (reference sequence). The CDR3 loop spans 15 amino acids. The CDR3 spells CASSTDRGQFDEQFF. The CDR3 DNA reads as TGTGCCAGTAGTACGGACAGGGGGCAATTTGATGAGCAGTTCTTC.

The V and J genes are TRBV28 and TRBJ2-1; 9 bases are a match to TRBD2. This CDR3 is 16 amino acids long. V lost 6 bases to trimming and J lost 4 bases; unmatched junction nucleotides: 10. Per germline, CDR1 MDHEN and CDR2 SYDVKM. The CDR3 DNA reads TGTGCCAGCAGACTAGCGGGCCGACTTAATTACAATGAGCAGTTCTTC. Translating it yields CASRLAGRLNYNEQFF.

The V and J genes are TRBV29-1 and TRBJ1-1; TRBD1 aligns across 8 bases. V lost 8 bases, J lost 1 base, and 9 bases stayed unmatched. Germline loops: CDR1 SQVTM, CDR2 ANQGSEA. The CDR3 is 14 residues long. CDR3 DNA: TGCAGCTTTTCCGGGACAGGAGGGAACACTGAAGCTTTCTTT. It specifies CSFSGTGGNTEAFF.

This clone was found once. CDR3 DNA sequence: TGTGCCAGCAGCATATCGGACACCTCTGGAAACACCATATATTTT. Its protein is CASSISDTSGNTIYF. The V call is TRBV5-5, the J call TRBJ1-3; the D gene is possibly TRBD1 (5 bases). The CDR3 consists of 15 residues. Deletions cut 4 bases from V and 0 bases from J, with 11 bases between. Germline CDR1 SGHKS, CDR2 YYEKEE (reference sequence).